These 20 T cell receptor beta chains share one sample of origin, sequenced in a study of response to subunit inactivated influenza vaccine. A single record per CDR3 protein comes from TCRdb applying MiXCR to the RT-PCR reads. The sample holds more than 150,000 distinct CDR3 sequences, roughly a tenth seen once. The source material was CD8+ T cells sorted from PBMCs, sampled around 25 months after vaccination. The source is a man aged 50 to 69 who received an inactivated influenza vaccine.

The gene calls are TRBV7-9 and TRBJ1-2; D ambiguous. This CDR3 is built from 15 residues. V shed 0 bases and J shed 3 bases, with 11 bases lying between them. CDR1 SEHNR and CDR2 FQNEAQ come from the germline V gene (reference sequence). The CDR3 DNA reads as TGTGCCAGCAGCTTAGCGCAGGCGGTATACTATGGCTACACCTTC. Protein sequence: CASSLAQAVYYGYTF.

The chain links TRBV5-4 to TRBJ2-3; 10 bases line up with TRBD2. Per the germline V gene, CDR1 is SGHNT and CDR2 is YYREEE (reference sequence). The CDR3 runs 15 residues. The trim removed 2 bases at V and 2 bases at J, leaving 2 bases unmatched. The CDR3 protein is CASSFSGGPTDTQYF. Written as DNA, the CDR3 is TGTGCCAGCAGCTTTAGCGGGGGGCCCACAGATACGCAGTATTTT. The full variable domain, its missing parts supplied by reference TRBV5-4 and TRBJ2-3, is ETGVTQSPTHLIKTRGQQVTLRCSSQSGHNTVSWYQQALGQGPQFIFQYYREEENGRGNFPPRFSGLQFPNYSSELNVNALELDDSALYLCASSFSGGPTDTQYFGPGTRLTVL.

This clonotype was counted only a few times. The genes are TRBV9 and TRBJ2-1; the D gene is possibly TRBD2 (6 bases). Trimming took 0 bases from V and 0 from J, leaving 16 bases between them. CDR3 length: 18 residues. Germline CDR1 and CDR2: SGDLS and YYNGEE. This CDR3 reads CASSVAGYAGTSYNEQFF. CDR3 sequence (DNA): TGTGCCAGCAGCGTAGCTGGGTACGCGGGAACCTCCTACAATGAGCAGTTCTTC.

This clonotype has just a few counts. V usage is TRBV6-2 or TRBV6-3 and J usage is TRBJ2-5, with D perhaps matching TRBD1 (7 bases). The V gene lost 5 bases and the J gene lost 5 bases, with 24 bases spanning the gap. Per germline, CDR1 MNHEY and CDR2 SVGEGT. The CDR3 is 17 amino acids. The CDR3 nucleotides read TGTGCCAGCAGTAAAAACAGGGGACTCAATCCCAAGGAGACCCAGTACTTC. It specifies CASSKNRGLNPKETQYF.

This clonotype has at least ten counts. The chain carries TRBV20-1 and TRBJ2-7; 7 bases agree with TRBD1. V shed 0 bases and J 6 bases; nucleotides not matched to a gene: 8. CDR3 length: 14 amino acids. Looked up from germline, CDR1 is DFQATT and CDR2 is SNEGSKA (reference sequence). The CDR3 DNA reads as TGCAGTGCTAGAGAGACCAGGGCAGGGGGCGAGCAGTACTTC. Translation gives CSARETRAGGEQYF.

The chain combines TRBV12-3 or TRBV12-4 with TRBJ2-3, with D possibly being TRBD1 or TRBD2 (5 bases each). The CDR3 has 15 amino acids. V was cut by 5 bases and J by 4 bases, with 16 bases left in between. The CDR3 region is CASSRDGFVPDTQYF. CDR3 in DNA: TGTGCCAGCAGTCGGGACGGATTCGTCCCAGATACGCAGTATTTT.

This clonotype was seen more than once but under ten times. This sequence joins TRBV24-1 and TRBJ1-1; D is uncertain. The CDR3 is 14 amino acids. The germline gives CDR1 KGHDR, CDR2 SFDVKD. The germline V and J ends were trimmed by 3 bases and 4 bases, with 11 bases remaining between them. The CDR3, as DNA: TGTGCCACCAGTGATCCCCGATTGTCCACTGAAGCTTTCTTT. It codes for CATSDPRLSTEAFF.

This clonotype came up a few times. This chain links TRBV6-5 with TRBJ2-7, with a weak D call TRBD1 (6 bases). The length of the CDR3 is 14 residues. Germline CDR1 and CDR2: MNHEY and SVGAGI. Trimming left V 0 bases short and J 3 bases short, with 9 bases between. The chain's CDR3 is CASSYSETGYEQYF. DNA of the CDR3: TGTGCCAGCAGTTACTCGGAGACAGGCTACGAGCAGTACTTC.

At least ten counts were recorded for this clonotype. The chain combines TRBV5-1 with TRBJ2-1; 9 nucleotides agree with TRBD1. Germline V gives CDR1 SGHRS, CDR2 YFSETQ. The CDR3 is 18 amino acids. J gave up 7 bases and V 0 bases, and 14 bases lay outside the gene matches. For the CDR3, the DNA is TGCGCCAGCAGCTTGGCCTTCCCGGGACAGGGTGTGGGTAATGAGCAGTTCTTC. It encodes CASSLAFPGQGVGNEQFF.

The chain employs TRBV6-5 and TRBJ2-3; D ambiguous. Germline CDR1 MNHEY, CDR2 SVGAGI. The length of the CDR3 is 13 residues. V lost 4 bases, J lost 4 bases, and 9 bases lay in between. The CDR3 region is CASSSLFADTQYF. The CDR3 region has the DNA TGTGCCAGCAGTTCCCTATTTGCAGATACGCAGTATTTT.

This clonotype was observed a handful of times. The V and J genes are TRBV4-3 and TRBJ2-7, with 9 bases lining up with TRBD2. From germline, CDR1 is LGHNA and CDR2 YSLEER. The length of the CDR3 is 17 residues. Unmatched junction bases numbered 11, after V lost 1 base and J lost 4 bases. The CDR3 DNA follows: TGCGCCAGCAGCCAAGCCTCGGCGGGAGGGGTGAAATACGAGCAGTACTTC. Protein product: CASSQASAGGVKYEQYF.

This clonotype has more than one count but fewer than ten. V and J are TRBV5-6 and TRBJ2-7; D assignment may be TRBD1 or TRBD2 (6 bases each). The V and J ends lost 7 bases and 3 bases respectively, with 17 bases between them. The CDR3 extends over 14 amino acids. Germline assignment: CDR1 SGHDT and CDR2 YYEEEE. The DNA for the CDR3 is TGTGCCAGCGCTCATGATGGAGGGGGCTACGAGCAGTACTTC. This encodes CASAHDGGGYEQYF.

This clonotype was recorded a few times. The V and J genes are TRBV12-3 or TRBV12-4 and TRBJ2-1, with 12 bases lining up with TRBD2. V lost 2 bases, J lost 0 bases, and 8 bases stayed unmatched. The CDR3 runs to 19 residues. CDR3 coding DNA: TGTGCCAGCAGTTTAAGGCTAGCGGGAGGGCGATACTCCTACAATGAGCAGTTCTTC. Its protein is CASSLRLAGGRYSYNEQFF.

This clonotype occurred many times. V and J are TRBV25-1 and TRBJ2-6; TRBD1 might be the D (6 bases). The V gene lost 6 bases and the J gene lost 3 bases, with 9 bases spanning the gap. Germline V gives CDR1 MGHDK, CDR2 SYGVNS. This CDR3 is 14 amino acids long. For the CDR3, the DNA is TGTGCCAGCAGCTACAGGGATGGGGCCAACGTCCTGACTTTC. It translates to CASSYRDGANVLTF.

This chain connects TRBV2 to TRBJ1-5; D is undetermined. Germline loops: CDR1 SNHLY, CDR2 FYNNEI. The CDR3 totals 13 residues. The V end lost 7 bases, the J end lost 4 bases, and 11 bases lay between the germline ends. The CDR3 loop reads CASKQDANQPQHF. Here the CDR3 DNA reads TGTGCCAGCAAGCAGGACGCAAATCAGCCCCAGCATTTT.

This clonotype was counted only a few times. V usage is TRBV20-1 and J usage is TRBJ2-1; no firm D call. Per germline, CDR1 DFQATT and CDR2 SNEGSKA (reference sequence). Trimming cost V 0 bases and J 2 bases, with 8 bases left between them. The CDR3 totals 14 residues. CDR3 coding DNA: TGCAGTGCTAGAGATAGTGGGACCTACAATGAGCAGTTCTTC. It codes for CSARDSGTYNEQFF.

This clonotype was observed a few times. The CDR3 sequence is CASSYSSGMATDTQYF. The DNA of the CDR3 is TGTGCCAGCAGTTACTCGAGCGGGATGGCCACAGATACGCAGTATTTT. The chain uses TRBV6-5 and TRBJ2-3, with TRBD2 matching over 7 bases. V lost 0 bases to trimming and J lost 2 bases; unmatched junction nucleotides: 5. This CDR3 comprises 16 residues. Germline CDR1 is MNHEY and CDR2 is SVGAGI.

The chain combines TRBV12-3 or TRBV12-4 with TRBJ2-7; weak D call: TRBD2 (5 bases). The V and J ends lost 2 bases and 0 bases respectively, with 11 bases between them. The CDR3 loop spans 15 amino acids. The CDR3 DNA reads as TGTGCCAGCAGTTTATCTCTCAGCGGCTCCTACGAGCAGTACTTC. As protein: CASSLSLSGSYEQYF.

This clonotype was counted only a few times. This chain links TRBV20-1 with TRBJ2-7; D possibly corresponds to TRBD2 (5 bases). The CDR3 totals 14 residues. Germline V gene lookup returns CDR1 DFQATT and CDR2 SNEGSKA (reference sequence). V was pared by 4 bases and J by 3 bases, with 16 bases between. Here the CDR3 reads CSATGGRFHYEQYF. Here the CDR3 DNA reads TGCAGTGCTACTGGCGGGCGATTTCACTACGAGCAGTACTTC.

This clonotype was detected many times. The genes are TRBV20-1 and TRBJ2-7, with 7 nucleotides matching TRBD1. After removal of 6 bases from V and 0 bases from J, the junction contained 11 bases not matched to a gene. The CDR3 has 15 amino acids. Germline V gives CDR1 DFQATT, CDR2 SNEGSKA (reference sequence). The CDR3 DNA is TGCAGTGCCAATGACAGGGAAGGAACCTCCTACGAGCAGTACTTC. It is translated as CSANDREGTSYEQYF.